This TCR beta chain derives from a study of regulatory and conventional T cells in RAG deficiency. As to this clone: Its antigen remains unidentified.

Findings of the study overall: Patient subsets had shorter CDR3s; Omenn Treg-Tconv overlap exceeded 90%. Omenn syndrome and CID/AS patients had around 100-fold fewer unique Treg TCR beta sequences, versus roughly 10-fold elsewhere. In Omenn syndrome, sorted "Tregs" may be peripherally activated cells.

The ends lost 4 bases at V and 4 bases at J; junction bases unmatched: 5. The CDR3 runs to 14 residues. Germline V gene sequence: CDR1 MNHEY, CDR2 SVGAGI. Some clones are missing from TCRdb's copy, which holds only in-frame ones; the method was immunoSEQ multiplex PCR. Of around 30,000 clones in the sample, approximately 90% were seen once. The sample was also reused in another study, on regulatory T cells. Turning to that study: Primers: 52 TRBV forward and 13 TRBJ reverse. Regulatory T cells showed the strongest V-J pair restriction and V/J gene skewing among patient repertoires.

This sequence was found in a human donor in good health. The chain couples TRBV6-5 to TRBJ1-2, with 8 bases lining up with TRBD1. Sequencing input: CD8+ T cells sorted from blood. The DNA of the CDR3 is TGTGCCAGCAGTTTCGCGACAGGGGCCTATGGCTACACCTTC. Translating gives CASSFATGAYGYTF.